This TCR beta chain was sequenced during a study of T-cell memory formation after mild COVID-19. Study-wide results and limits: Several responding clones turned up in pre-infection memory, indicating that cross-reactive memory may have taken part. Clones contracting across day 15 to 85 had a balanced CD4/CD8 profile; later expanding clones leaned CD4+. Contracting CD8+ clones were enriched in EMRA, CD4+ mainly in CM and EM.

It was 5'RACE with constant-segment primers that produced the TCR alpha and TCR beta cDNA libraries, which carried sample barcodes and UMIs. TCRdb independently ran MiXCR on the 5' RACE reads; one entry per CDR3 protein. The sample records some 69,000 distinct CDR3 sequences, 15% to 20% being singletons. Germline-derived CDR1 and CDR2 are MGHRA and YSYEKL. The V end lost 3 bases, the J end lost 5 bases, and 10 bases lay between the germline ends. This CDR3 comprises 14 residues. To note about this clonotype: No antigen is known for it.

The genes are TRBV4-1 and TRBJ2-2, with D unresolved. Source material: PBMCs or a T cell subset sorted from them (not recorded which). The origin of this receptor is an adult woman who had mild COVID-19 (a few samples of this study predate the infection). Cell type and time point are not known. The CDR3 region has the DNA TGCGCCAGCAGCCACCCCGACTTTACCGGGGAGCTGTTTTTT. The encoded protein is CASSHPDFTGELFF.